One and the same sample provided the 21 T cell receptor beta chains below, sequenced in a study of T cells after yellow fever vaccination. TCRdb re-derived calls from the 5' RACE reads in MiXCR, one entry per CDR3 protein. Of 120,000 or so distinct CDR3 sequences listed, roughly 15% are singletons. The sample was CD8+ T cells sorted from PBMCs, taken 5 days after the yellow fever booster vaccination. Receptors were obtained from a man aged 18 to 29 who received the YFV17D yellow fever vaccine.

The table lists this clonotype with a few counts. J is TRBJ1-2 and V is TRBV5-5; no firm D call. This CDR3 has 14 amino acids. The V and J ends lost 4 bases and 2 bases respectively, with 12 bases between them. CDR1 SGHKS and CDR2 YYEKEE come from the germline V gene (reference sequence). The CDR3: CASSPANGNYGYTF. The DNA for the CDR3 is TGTGCCAGCAGCCCCGCCAATGGAAACTATGGCTACACCTTC.

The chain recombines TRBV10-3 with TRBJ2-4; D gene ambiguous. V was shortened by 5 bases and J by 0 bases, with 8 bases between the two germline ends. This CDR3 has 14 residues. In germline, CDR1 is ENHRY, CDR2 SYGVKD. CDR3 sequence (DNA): TGTGCCATCAGTCGACCGTCAGCCAAAAACATTCAGTACTTC. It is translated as CAISRPSAKNIQYF.

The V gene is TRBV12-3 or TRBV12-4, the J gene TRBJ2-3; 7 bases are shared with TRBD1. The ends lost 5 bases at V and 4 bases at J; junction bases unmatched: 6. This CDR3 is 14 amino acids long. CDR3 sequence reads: CASSPGTVADTQYF. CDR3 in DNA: TGTGCCAGCAGTCCCGGGACAGTCGCAGATACGCAGTATTTT.

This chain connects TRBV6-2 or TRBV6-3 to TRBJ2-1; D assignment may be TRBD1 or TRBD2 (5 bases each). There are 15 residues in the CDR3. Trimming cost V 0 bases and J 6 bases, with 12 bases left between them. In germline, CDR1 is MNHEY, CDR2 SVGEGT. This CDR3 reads CASSYSRAGSNEQFF. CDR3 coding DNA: TGTGCCAGCAGTTACTCGAGGGCAGGGTCCAATGAGCAGTTCTTC.

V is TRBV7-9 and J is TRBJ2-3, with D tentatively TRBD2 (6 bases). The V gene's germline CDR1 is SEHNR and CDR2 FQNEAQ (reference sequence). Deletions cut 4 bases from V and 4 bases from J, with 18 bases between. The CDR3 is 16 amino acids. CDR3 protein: CASSSEGDFPPDTQYF. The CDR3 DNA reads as TGTGCCAGCAGCTCCGAAGGGGACTTCCCCCCAGATACGCAGTATTTT.

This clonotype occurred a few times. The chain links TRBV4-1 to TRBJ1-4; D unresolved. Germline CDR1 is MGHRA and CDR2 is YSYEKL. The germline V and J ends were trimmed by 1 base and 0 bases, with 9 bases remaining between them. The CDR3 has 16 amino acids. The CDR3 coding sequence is TGCGCCAGCAGCCAAGGGGCCAGAACAACTAATGAAAAACTGTTTTTT. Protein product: CASSQGARTTNEKLFF.

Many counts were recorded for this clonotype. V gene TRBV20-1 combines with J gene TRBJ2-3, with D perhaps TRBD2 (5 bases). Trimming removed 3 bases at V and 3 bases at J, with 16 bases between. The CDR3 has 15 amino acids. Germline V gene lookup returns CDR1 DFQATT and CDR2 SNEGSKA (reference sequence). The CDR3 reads CSASGEYYGTDTQYF. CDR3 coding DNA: TGCAGTGCTAGCGGGGAGTATTACGGGACAGATACGCAGTATTTT.

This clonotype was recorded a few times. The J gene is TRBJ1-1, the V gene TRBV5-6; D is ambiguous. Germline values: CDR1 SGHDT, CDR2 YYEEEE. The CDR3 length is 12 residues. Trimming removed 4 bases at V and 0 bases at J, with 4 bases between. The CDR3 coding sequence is TGTGCCAGCAGCCAAATGAACACTGAAGCTTTCTTT. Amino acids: CASSQMNTEAFF.

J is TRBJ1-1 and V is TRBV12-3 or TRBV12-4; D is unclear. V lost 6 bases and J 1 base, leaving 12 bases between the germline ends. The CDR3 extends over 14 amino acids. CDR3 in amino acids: CASSPGGENTEAFF. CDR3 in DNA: TGTGCCAGCAGCCCCGGCGGGGAGAACACTGAAGCTTTCTTT.

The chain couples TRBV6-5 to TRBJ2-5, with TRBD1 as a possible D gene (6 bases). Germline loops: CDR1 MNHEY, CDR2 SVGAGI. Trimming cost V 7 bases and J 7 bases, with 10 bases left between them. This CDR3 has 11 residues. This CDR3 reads CASIEGGTQYF. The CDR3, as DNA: TGTGCCAGCATCGAAGGGGGGACCCAGTACTTC.

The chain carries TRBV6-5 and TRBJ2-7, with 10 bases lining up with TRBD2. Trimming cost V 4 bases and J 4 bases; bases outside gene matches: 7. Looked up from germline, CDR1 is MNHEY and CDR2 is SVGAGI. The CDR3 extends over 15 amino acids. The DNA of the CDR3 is TGTGCCAGCAGTTTGAGCGGGGGGGCCGGGTACGAGCAGTACGTC. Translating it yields CASSLSGGAGYEQYV.

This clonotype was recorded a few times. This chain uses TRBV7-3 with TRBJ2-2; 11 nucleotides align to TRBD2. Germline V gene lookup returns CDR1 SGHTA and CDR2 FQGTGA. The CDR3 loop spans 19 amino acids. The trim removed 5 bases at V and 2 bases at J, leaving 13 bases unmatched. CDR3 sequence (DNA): TGTGCCAGCAGCGCGAGATTTAGCGGGGGGGCGAATAACACCGGGGAGCTGTTTTTT. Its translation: CASSARFSGGANNTGELFF.

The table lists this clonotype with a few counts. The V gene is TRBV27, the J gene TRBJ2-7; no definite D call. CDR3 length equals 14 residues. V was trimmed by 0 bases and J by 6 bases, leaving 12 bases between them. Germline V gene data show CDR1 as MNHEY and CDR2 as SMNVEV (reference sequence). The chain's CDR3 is CASSLSTRVGEQYV. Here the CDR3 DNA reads TGTGCCAGCAGTTTATCCACTCGAGTAGGCGAGCAGTACGTC.

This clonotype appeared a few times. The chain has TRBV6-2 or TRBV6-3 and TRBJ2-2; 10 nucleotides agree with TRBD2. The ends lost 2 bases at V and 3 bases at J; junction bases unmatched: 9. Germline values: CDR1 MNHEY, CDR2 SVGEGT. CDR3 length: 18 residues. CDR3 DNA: TGTGCCAGCAGTTACGCGAGCGGGGGGGCCATGTACACCGGGGAGCTGTTTTTT. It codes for CASSYASGGAMYTGELFF.

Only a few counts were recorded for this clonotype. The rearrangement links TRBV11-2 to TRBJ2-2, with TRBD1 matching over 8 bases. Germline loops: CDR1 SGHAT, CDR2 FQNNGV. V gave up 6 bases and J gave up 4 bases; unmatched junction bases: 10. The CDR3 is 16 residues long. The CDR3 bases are TGTGCCAGCAGGCATGCCGGGACAGGTCGCACCGGGGAGCTGTTTTTT. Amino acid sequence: CASRHAGTGRTGELFF.

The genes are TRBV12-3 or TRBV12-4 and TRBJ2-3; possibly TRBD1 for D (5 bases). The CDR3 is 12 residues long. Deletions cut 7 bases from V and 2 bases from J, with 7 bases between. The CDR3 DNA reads TGTGCCAGCACCAGGGACACAGATACGCAGTATTTT. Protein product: CASTRDTDTQYF.

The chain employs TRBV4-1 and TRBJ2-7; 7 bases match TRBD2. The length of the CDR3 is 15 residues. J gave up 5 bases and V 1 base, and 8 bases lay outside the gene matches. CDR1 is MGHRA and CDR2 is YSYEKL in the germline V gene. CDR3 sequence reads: CASSQVSGSPHEQYF. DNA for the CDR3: TGCGCCAGCAGCCAAGTTAGCGGGTCCCCCCACGAGCAGTACTTC.

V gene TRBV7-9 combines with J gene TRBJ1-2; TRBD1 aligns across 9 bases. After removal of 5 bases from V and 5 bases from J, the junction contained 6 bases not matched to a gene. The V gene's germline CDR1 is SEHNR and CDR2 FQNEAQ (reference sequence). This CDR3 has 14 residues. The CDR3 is CASSRDRVCYGYTF. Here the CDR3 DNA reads TGTGCCAGCAGCCGGGACAGGGTCTGTTATGGCTACACCTTC.

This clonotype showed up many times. The CDR3 nucleotides are TGTGCCAGCAGCGTAGAGGGACAGTCGAACTACGAGCAGTACTTC. It specifies CASSVEGQSNYEQYF. The V gene is TRBV9, the J gene TRBJ2-7; TRBD1 aligns across 7 bases. Germline CDR1 SGDLS, CDR2 YYNGEE. Germline trimming cut 0 bases from V and 3 bases from J; bases unmatched to any gene: 6. The CDR3 is 15 amino acids.

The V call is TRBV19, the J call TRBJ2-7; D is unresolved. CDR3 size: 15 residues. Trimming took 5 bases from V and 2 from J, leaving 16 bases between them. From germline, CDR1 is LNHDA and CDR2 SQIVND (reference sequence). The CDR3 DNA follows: TGTGCCAGTAGTGCCCAGGAGCTTGGGGCCTACGAGCAGTACTTC. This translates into CASSAQELGAYEQYF.

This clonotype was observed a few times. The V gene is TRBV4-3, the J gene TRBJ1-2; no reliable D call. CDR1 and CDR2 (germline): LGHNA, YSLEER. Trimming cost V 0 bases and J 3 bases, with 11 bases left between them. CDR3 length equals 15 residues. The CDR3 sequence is CASSQDPRQDYGYTF. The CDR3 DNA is TGCGCCAGCAGCCAAGATCCACGGCAGGACTATGGCTACACCTTC.